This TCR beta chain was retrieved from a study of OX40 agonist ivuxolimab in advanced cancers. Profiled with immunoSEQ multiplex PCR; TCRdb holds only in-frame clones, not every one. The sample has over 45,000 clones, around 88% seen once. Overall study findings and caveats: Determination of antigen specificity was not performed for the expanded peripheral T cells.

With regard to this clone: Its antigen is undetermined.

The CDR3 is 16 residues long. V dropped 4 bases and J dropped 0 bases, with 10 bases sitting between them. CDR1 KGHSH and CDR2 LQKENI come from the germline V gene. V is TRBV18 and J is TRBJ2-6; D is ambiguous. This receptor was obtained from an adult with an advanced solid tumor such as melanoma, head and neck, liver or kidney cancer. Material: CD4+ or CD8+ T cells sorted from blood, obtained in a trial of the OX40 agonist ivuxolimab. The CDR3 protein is CASSRGISSGANVLTF. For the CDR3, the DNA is TGTGCCAGCTCACGTGGGATTAGCTCTGGGGCCAACGTCCTGACTTTC.